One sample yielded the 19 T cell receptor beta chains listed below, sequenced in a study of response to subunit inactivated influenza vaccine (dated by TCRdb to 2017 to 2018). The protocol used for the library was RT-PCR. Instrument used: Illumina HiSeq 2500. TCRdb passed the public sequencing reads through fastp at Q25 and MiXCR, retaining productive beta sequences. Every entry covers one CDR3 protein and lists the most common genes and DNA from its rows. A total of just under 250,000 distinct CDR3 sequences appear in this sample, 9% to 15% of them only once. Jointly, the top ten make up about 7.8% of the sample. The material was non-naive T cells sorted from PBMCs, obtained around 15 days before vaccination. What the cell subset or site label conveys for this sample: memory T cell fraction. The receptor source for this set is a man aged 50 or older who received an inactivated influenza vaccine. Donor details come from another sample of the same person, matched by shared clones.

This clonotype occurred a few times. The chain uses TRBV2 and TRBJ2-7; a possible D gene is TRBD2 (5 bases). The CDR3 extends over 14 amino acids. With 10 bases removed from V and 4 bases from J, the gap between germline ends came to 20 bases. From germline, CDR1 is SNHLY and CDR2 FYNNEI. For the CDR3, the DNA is TGTGCCAAACTACTTGGAGGCCTTCCTTACGAGCAGTACTTC. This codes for CAKLLGGLPYEQYF. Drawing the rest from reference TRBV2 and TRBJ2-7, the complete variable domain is EPEVTQTPSHQVTQMGQEVILRCVPISNHLYFYWYRQILGQKVEFLVSFYNNEISEKSEIFDDQFSVERPDGSNFTLKIRSTKLEDSAMYFCAKLLGGLPYEQYFGPGTRLTVT.

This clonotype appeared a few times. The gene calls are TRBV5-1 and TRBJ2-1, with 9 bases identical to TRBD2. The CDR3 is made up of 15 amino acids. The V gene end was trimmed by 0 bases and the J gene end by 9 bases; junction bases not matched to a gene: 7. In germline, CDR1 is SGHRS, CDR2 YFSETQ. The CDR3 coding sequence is TGCGCCAGCAGCTTGGTAGGCGGGGGGGCCGTTGAGCAGTTCTTC. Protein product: CASSLVGGGAVEQFF. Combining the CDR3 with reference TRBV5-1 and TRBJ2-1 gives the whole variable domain KAGVTQTPRYLIKTRGQQVTLSCSPISGHRSVSWYQQTPGQGLQFLFEYFSETQRNKGNFPGRFSGRQFSNSRSEMNVSTLELGDSALYLCASSLVGGGAVEQFFGPGTRLTVL.

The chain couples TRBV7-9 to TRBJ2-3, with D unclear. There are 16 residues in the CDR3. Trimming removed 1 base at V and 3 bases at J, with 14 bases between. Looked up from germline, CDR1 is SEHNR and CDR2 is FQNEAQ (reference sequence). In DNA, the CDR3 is TGTGCCAGCAGCTTAGAGTATGGCGGTGGTACAGATACGCAGTATTTT. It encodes CASSLEYGGGTDTQYF.

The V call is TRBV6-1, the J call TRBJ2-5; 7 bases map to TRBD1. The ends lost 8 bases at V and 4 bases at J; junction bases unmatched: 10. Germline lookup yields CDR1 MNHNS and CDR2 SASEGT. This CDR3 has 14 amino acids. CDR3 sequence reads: CASLRDRGSETQYF. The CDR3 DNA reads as TGTGCCAGCCTCCGGGACAGAGGTTCAGAGACCCAGTACTTC.

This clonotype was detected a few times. The CDR3 loop reads CASSLDHEQYF. The CDR3 bases are TGTGCCAGCAGTCTGGACCACGAGCAGTACTTC. J is TRBJ2-7 and V is TRBV2; D gene ambiguous. Germline loops: CDR1 SNHLY, CDR2 FYNNEI. The CDR3 loop spans 11 amino acids. V dropped 5 bases and J dropped 5 bases, with 7 bases sitting between them.

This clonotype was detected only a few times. CDR3 sequence: CASRNNRGWNSPLHF. Here the CDR3 DNA reads TGTGCCAGCAGAAACAACAGGGGTTGGAATTCACCCCTCCACTTT. The J gene is TRBJ1-6, the V gene TRBV2; 7 bases are shared with TRBD1. The CDR3 covers 15 residues. The trim removed 6 bases at V and 7 bases at J, leaving 9 bases unmatched. Germline values: CDR1 SNHLY, CDR2 FYNNEI.

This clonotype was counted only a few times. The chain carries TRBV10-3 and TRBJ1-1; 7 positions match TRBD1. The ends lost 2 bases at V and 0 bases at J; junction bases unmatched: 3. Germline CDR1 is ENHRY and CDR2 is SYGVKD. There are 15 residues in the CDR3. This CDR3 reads CAISELGQVNTEAFF. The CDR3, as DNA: TGTGCCATCAGTGAGCTAGGACAGGTGAACACTGAAGCTTTCTTT.

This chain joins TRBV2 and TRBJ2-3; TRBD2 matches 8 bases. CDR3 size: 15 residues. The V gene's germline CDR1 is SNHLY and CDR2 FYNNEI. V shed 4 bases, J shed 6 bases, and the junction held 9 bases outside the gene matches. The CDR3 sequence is CASSVAGLGADTQYF. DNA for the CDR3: TGTGCCAGCAGTGTAGCGGGACTGGGGGCCGATACGCAGTATTTT.

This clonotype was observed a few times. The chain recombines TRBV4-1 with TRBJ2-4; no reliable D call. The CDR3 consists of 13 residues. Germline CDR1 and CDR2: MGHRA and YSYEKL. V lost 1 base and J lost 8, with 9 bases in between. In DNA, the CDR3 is TGCGCCAGCAGCCAAGGGACGTCGTACATTCAGTACTTC. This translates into CASSQGTSYIQYF.

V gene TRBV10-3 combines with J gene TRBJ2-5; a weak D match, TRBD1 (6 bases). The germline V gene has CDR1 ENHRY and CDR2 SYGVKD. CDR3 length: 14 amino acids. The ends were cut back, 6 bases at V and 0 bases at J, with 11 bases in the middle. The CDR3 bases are TGTGCCATCAGCCCCGGGACATACCAAGAGACCCAGTACTTC. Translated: CAISPGTYQETQYF.

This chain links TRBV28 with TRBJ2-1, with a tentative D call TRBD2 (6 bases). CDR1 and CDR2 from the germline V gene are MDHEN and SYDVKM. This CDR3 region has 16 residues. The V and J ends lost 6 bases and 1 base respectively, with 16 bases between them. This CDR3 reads CASRGTRFTSYNEQFF. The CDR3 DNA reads TGTGCCAGCAGGGGGACTCGATTTACGTCCTACAATGAGCAGTTCTTC.

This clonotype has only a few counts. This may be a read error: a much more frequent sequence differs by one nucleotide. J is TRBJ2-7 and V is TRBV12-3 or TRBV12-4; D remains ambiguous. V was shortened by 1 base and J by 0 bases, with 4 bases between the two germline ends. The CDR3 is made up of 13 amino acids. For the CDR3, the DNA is TGTGCCAGCAGTTTAGGGATCTCCTACGAGCAGTACTTC. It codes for CASSLGISYEQYF.

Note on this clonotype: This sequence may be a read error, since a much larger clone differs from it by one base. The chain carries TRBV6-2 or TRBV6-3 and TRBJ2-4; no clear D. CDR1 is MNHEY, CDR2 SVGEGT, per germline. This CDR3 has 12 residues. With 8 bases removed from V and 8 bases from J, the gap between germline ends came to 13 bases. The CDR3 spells CASVHPPHIQYF. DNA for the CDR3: TGTGCCAGCGTTCACCCACCCCACATTCAGTACTTC.

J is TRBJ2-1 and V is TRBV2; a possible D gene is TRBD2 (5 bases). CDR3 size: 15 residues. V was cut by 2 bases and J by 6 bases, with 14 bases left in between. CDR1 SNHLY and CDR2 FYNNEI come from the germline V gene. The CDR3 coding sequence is TGTGCCAGCAGTGAATGGGTTAGCGACGGCAATGAGCAGTTCTTC. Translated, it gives CASSEWVSDGNEQFF.

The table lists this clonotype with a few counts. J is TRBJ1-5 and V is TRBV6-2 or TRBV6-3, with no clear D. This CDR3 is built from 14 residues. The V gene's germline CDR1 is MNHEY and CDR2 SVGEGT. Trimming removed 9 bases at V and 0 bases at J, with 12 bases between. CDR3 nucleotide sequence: TGTGCCAGACCTCCACAGTATAGCAATCAGCCCCAGCATTTT. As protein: CARPPQYSNQPQHF.

Here the CDR3 DNA reads TGCTCCAACCCTGGGGGGGCGGCAGATACGCAGTATTTT. The encoded protein is CSNPGGAADTQYF. This chain uses TRBV20-1 with TRBJ2-3; perhaps TRBD2 as D (7 bases). This CDR3 has 13 residues. Germline V lookup: CDR1 DFQATT, CDR2 SNEGSKA (reference sequence).

The CDR3 is CASSSQTGRMRETQYF. The CDR3 nucleotides read TGTGCCAGCAGCTCCCAGACAGGGCGCATGCGGGAGACCCAGTACTTC. The V and J genes are TRBV11-2 and TRBJ2-5; TRBD1 matches at 7 bases. From germline, CDR1 is SGHAT and CDR2 FQNNGV. V trimming: 4 bases; J trimming: 5 bases; junction bases outside the gene matches: 13. This CDR3 comprises 16 residues.

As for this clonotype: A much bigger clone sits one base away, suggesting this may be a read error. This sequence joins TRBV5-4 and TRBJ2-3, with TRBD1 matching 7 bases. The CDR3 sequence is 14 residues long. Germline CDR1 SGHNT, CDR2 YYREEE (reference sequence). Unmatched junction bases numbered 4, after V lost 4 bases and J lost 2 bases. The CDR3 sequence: CASSMGQITDTQYF. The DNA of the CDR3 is TGTGCCAGCAGCATGGGACAGATCACAGATACGCAGTATTTT. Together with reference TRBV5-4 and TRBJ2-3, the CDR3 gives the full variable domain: ETGVTQSPTHLIKTRGQQVTLRCSSQSGHNTVSWYQQALGQGPQFIFQYYREEENGRGNFPPRFSGLQFPNYSSELNVNALELDDSALYLCASSMGQITDTQYFGPGTRLTVL.

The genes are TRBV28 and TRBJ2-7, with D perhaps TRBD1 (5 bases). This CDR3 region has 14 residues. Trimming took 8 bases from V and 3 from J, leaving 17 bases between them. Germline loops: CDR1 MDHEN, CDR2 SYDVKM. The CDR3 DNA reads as TGTGCCAGCTTTCCAGGGCGCCGGAACTACGAGCAGTACTTC. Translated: CASFPGRRNYEQYF.